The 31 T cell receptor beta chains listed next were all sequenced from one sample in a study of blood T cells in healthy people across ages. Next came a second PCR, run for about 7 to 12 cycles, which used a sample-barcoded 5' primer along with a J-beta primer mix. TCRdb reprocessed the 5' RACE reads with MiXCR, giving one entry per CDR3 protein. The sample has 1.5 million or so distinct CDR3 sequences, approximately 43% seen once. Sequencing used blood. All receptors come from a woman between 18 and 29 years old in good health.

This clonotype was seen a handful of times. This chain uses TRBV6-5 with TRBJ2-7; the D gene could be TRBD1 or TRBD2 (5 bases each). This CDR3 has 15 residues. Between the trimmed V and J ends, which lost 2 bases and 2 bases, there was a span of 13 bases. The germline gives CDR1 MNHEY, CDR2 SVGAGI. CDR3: CASSYDGGMTYEQYF. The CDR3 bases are TGTGCCAGCAGTTACGATGGGGGAATGACCTACGAGCAGTACTTC.

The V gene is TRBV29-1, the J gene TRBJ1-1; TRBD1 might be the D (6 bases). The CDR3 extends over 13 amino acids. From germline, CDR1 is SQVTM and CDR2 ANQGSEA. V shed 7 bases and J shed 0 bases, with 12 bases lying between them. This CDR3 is CSAHRDMNTEAFF. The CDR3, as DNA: TGCAGCGCCCACAGGGACATGAACACTGAAGCTTTCTTT.

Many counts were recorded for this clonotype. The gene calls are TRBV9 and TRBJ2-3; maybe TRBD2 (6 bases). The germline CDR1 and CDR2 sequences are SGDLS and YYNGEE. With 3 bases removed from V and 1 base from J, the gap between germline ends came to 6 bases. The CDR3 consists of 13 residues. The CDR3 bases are TGTGCCAGCAGCGGGGGGGGCACAGATACGCAGTATTTT. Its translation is CASSGGGTDTQYF.

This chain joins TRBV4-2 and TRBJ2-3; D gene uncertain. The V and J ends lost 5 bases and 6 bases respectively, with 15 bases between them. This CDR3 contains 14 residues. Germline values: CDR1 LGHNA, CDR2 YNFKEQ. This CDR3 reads CASSFSPGRDTQYF. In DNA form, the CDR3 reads TGTGCCAGCAGCTTCAGCCCCGGCCGTGATACGCAGTATTTT.

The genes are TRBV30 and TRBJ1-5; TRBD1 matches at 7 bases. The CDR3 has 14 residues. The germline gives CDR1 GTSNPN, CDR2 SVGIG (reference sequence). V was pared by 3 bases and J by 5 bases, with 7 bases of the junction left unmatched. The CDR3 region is CAWSPTGADQPQHF. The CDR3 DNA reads TGTGCCTGGAGCCCCACAGGGGCCGATCAGCCCCAGCATTTT.

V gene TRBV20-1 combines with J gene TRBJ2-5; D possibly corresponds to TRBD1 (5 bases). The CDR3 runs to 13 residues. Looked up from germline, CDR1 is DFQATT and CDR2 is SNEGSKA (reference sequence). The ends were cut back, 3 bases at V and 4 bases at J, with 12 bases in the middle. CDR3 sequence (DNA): TGCAGTGCTAGTGGGGCGTCGGGAGAGACCCAGTACTTC. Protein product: CSASGASGETQYF.

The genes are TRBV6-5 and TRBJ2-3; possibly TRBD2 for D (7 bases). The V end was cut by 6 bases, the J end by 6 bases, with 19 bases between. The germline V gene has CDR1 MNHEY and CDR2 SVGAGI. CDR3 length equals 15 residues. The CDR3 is CASSGGTLGGDTQYF. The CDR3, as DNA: TGTGCCAGCAGCGGAGGGACACTCGGGGGGGATACGCAGTATTTT.

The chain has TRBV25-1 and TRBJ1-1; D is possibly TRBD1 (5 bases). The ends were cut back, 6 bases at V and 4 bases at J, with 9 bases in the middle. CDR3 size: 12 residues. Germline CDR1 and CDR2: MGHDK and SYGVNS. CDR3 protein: CASRSDSTEAFF. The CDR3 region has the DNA TGTGCCAGCAGATCAGACAGCACTGAAGCTTTCTTT.

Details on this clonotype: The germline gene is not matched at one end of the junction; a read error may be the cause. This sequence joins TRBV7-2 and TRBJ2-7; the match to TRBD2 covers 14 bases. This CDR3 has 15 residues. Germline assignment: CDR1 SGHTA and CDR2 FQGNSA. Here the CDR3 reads CASSVGLAGGWEQYF. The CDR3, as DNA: TGCGCCAGCAGCGTCGGACTAGCGGGGGGCTGGGAGCAGTACTTC.

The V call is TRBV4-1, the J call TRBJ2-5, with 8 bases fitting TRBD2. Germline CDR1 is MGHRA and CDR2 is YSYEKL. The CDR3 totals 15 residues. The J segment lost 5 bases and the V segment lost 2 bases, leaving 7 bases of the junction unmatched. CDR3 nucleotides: TGCGCCAGCAGCCAATCCCCGGGACTAGAGGAGACCCAGTACTTC. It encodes CASSQSPGLEETQYF.

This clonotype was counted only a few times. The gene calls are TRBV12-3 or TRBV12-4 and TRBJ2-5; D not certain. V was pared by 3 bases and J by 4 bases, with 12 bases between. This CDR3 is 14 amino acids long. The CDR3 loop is CASSFVVFGETQYF. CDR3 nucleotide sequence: TGTGCCAGCAGTTTCGTGGTTTTCGGAGAGACCCAGTACTTC.

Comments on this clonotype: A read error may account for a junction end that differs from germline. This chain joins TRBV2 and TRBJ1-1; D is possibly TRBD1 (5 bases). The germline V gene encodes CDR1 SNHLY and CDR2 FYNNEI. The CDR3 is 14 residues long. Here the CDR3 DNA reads TGTGCCAACAGTCGACAGCAGATGAACACTGAAGCTTTCTTT. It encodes CANSRQQMNTEAFF.

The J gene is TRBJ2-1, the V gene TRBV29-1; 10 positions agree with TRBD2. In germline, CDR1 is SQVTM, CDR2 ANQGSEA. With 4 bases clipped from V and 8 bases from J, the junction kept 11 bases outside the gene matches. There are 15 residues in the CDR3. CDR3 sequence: CSVGVPSGRGDEQFF. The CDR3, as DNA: TGCAGCGTTGGGGTCCCTAGCGGGAGAGGCGATGAGCAGTTCTTC.

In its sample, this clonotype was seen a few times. The CDR3 loop is CASSLHRGTLGTEAFF. The DNA of the CDR3 is TGCGCCAGCAGCCTTCATAGGGGGACGCTCGGCACTGAAGCTTTCTTT. This chain joins TRBV4-3 and TRBJ1-1; possibly TRBD1 for D (6 bases). The germline V gene encodes CDR1 LGHNA and CDR2 YSLEER. V lost 4 bases, J lost 4 bases, and 19 bases lay in between. There are 16 residues in the CDR3.

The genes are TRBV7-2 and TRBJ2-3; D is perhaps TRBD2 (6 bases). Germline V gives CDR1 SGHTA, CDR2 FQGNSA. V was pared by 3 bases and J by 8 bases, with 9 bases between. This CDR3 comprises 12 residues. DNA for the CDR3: TGTGCCAGCAGCTTGGAGGGGTTTACGCAGTATTTT. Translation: CASSLEGFTQYF.

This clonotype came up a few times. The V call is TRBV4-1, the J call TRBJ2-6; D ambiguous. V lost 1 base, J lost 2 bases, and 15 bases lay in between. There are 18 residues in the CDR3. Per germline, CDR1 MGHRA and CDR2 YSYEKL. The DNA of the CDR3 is TGCGCCAGCAGCCAAGGGCCTAGGTCTGAAGCTGGGGCCAACGTCCTGACTTTC. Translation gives CASSQGPRSEAGANVLTF.

CDR3 sequence: CSASVAGGSWEQYF. As DNA, the CDR3 is TGCAGTGCAAGCGTAGCGGGAGGGTCTTGGGAGCAGTACTTC. This chain uses TRBV20-1 with TRBJ2-5, with TRBD2 matching 11 bases. The CDR3 runs 14 residues. Germline CDR1 is DFQATT and CDR2 is SNEGSKA (reference sequence). V lost 6 bases to trimming and J lost 11 bases; unmatched junction nucleotides: 14.

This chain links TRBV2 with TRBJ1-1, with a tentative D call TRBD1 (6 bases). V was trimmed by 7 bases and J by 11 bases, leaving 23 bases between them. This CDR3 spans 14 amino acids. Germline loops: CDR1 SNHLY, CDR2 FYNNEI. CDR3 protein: CASTQGTQGIHAFF. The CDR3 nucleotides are TGTGCCAGCACCCAGGGGACACAGGGTATACATGCTTTCTTT.

The CDR3 protein is CSANPGQGARDTQYF. The CDR3 DNA is TGCAGTGCAAACCCGGGACAGGGGGCGAGAGATACGCAGTATTTT. This sequence joins TRBV20-1 and TRBJ2-3; 12 bases agree with TRBD1. The trim removed 6 bases at V and 5 bases at J, leaving 9 bases unmatched. This CDR3 is built from 15 residues. CDR1 is DFQATT, CDR2 SNEGSKA, per germline (reference sequence).

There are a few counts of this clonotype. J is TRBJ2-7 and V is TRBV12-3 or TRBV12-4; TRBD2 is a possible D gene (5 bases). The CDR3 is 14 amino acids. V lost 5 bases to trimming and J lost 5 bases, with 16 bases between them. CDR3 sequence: CASSLLERAHEQYF. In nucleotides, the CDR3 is TGTGCCAGCAGTCTACTAGAACGGGCCCACGAGCAGTACTTC.

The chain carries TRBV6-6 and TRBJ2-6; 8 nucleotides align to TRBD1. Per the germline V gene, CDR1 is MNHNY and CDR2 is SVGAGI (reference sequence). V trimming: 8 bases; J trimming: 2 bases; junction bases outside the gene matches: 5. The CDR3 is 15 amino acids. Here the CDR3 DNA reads TGTGCCAGCGCCCCGGACAGGGCTGGGGCCAACGTCCTGACTTTC. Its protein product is CASAPDRAGANVLTF.

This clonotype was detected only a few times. CDR3 loop: CASSVERTSFEQFF. CDR3 DNA sequence: TGTGCCAGCAGCGTAGAAAGGACTAGTTTTGAGCAGTTCTTC. The rearrangement uses TRBV9 and TRBJ2-1; 7 bases match TRBD2. V shed 0 bases and J 9 bases; nucleotides not matched to a gene: 6. Germline V gene sequence: CDR1 SGDLS, CDR2 YYNGEE. The CDR3 extends over 14 amino acids.

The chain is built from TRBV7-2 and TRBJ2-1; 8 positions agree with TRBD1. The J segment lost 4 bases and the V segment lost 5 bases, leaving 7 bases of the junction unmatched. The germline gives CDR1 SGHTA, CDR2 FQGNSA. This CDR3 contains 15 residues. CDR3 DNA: TGTGCCAGCAGCCCCAGGGGGCCAGAGTACAATGAGCAGTTCTTC. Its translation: CASSPRGPEYNEQFF.

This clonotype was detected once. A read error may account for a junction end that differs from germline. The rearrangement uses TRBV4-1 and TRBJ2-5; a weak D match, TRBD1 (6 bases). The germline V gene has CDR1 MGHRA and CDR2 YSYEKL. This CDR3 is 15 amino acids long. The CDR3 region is CASRQGGQLNNEQYF. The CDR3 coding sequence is TGCGCCAGCAGGCAAGGAGGACAGCTGAACAATGAGCAGTACTTC.

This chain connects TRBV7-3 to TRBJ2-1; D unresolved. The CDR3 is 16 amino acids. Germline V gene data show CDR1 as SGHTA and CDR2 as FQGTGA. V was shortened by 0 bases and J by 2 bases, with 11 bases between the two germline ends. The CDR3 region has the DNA TGTGCCAGCAGCTTAACTTTAGGTGCACCCTACAATGAGCAGTTCTTC. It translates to CASSLTLGAPYNEQFF.

In DNA form, the CDR3 reads TGTGCCAGCAGCTTAACTAGCGGGGACACCTACGAGCAGTACTTC. Amino acids: CASSLTSGDTYEQYF. The J gene is TRBJ2-7, the V gene TRBV13; 10 bases are a match to TRBD2. V shed 2 bases and J 2 bases; nucleotides not matched to a gene: 3. Germline CDR1 is PRHDT and CDR2 is FYEKMQ (reference sequence). The CDR3 sequence is 15 residues long. The whole variable domain, remainder taken from reference TRBV13 and TRBJ2-7, is AAGVIQSPRHLIKEKRETATLKCYPIPRHDTVYWYQQGPGQDPQFLISFYEKMQSDKGSIPDRFSAQQFSDYHSELNMSSLELGDSALYFCASSLTSGDTYEQYFGPGTRLTVT.

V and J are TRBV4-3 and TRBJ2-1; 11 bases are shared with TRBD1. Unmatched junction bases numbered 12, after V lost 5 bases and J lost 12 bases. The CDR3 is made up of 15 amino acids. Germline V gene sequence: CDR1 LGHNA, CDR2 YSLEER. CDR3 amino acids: CASSETGTGGIGQFF. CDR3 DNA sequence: TGCGCCAGCAGCGAAACCGGGACAGGGGGAATTGGGCAGTTCTTC.

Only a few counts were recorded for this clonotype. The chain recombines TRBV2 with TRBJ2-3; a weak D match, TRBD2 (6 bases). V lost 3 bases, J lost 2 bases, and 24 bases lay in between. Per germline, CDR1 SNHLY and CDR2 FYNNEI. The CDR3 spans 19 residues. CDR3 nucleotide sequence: TGTGCCAGCAGTGACCTCCTCGGAGGTCTAGCGACTCTCACAGATACGCAGTATTTT. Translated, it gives CASSDLLGGLATLTDTQYF.

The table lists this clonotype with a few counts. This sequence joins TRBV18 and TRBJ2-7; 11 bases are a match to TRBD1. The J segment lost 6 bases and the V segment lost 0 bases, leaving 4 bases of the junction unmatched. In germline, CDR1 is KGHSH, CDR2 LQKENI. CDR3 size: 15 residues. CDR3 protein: CASSPPWTGGVEQYF. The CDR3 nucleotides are TGTGCCAGCTCACCACCGTGGACAGGGGGCGTCGAGCAGTACTTC.

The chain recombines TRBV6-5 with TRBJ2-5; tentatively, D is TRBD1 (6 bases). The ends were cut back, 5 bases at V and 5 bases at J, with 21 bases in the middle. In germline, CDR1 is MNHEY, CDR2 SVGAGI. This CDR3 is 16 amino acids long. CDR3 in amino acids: CASSNLAGARSETQYF. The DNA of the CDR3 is TGTGCCAGCAGTAACTTGGCAGGGGCTCGGTCGGAGACCCAGTACTTC.

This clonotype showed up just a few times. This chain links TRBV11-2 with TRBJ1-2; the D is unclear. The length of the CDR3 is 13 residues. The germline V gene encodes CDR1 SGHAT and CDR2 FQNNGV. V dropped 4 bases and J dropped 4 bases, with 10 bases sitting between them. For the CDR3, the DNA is TGTGCCAGCAGCTCACCAATGGCCTATGGCTACACCTTC. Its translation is CASSSPMAYGYTF. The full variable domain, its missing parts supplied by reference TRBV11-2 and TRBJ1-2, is EAGVAQSPRYKIIEKRQSVAFWCNPISGHATLYWYQQILGQGPKLLIQFQNNGVVDDSQLPKDRFSAERLKGVDSTLKIQPAKLEDSAVYLCASSSPMAYGYTFGSGTRLTVV.